This TCR beta chain came from a study of T-cell memory formation after mild COVID-19. Study observations and caveats: Prior to infection, memory already included some responding clones, suggesting cross-reactive memory joined.

Germline V CDR1 and CDR2: SGDLS, YYNGEE. The CDR3 is made up of 15 amino acids. V was clipped by 1 base and J by 4 bases, with 9 bases between them. As to this clonotype: The antigen is not known.

Constant-segment primers served in 5'RACE that generated TCR alpha and TCR beta cDNA libraries bearing sample barcodes and UMIs. One entry per CDR3 protein results from TCRdb running MiXCR on the 5' RACE reads. The table lists about 200,000 distinct CDR3 sequences, over 7.5% of them singletons. The specimen sequenced was PBMCs or a T cell subset sorted from them (not recorded which). This chain uses TRBV9 with TRBJ2-6; D is undetermined. The clonotype comes from a man aged 18 to 30 who had mild COVID-19 (a few samples of this study predate the infection). Cell type and time point are not known. The CDR3 DNA sequence: TGTGCCAGCAGCGTACTGACGGCGGGGGCCAACGTCCTGACTTTC. Translation gives CASSVLTAGANVLTF.